This T cell receptor (beta chain) was sequenced for a study of lymphopenia after photon versus proton radiotherapy. Per the germline V gene, CDR1 is MNHEY and CDR2 is SMNVEV (reference sequence). V was trimmed by 5 bases and J by 7 bases, leaving 8 bases between them. The CDR3 has 12 amino acids. Measured with immunoSEQ multiplex PCR; TCRdb has only the in-frame clones, and not every one. This sample has 70,000 or so clones; 85% to 95% occur once, and the top ten carry roughly 2.3%. General study results and limits: Oligoclonal CD8+ Temra expansion after nadir drove photon patients' diversity drop. Proton therapy kept repertoires fairly stable, unlike photons, which gained effector/memory cells. Survival link was tested only in deceased patients; proton benefit remains a possibility. Post-nadir TCR diversity decline inversely tracked overall survival among those who died.

Comment on this clone: What it recognizes is unknown.

The receptor comes from a woman aged 40 to 55 with cholangiocarcinoma. The material was peripheral blood, obtained from a patient treated with photon-based radiotherapy. The chain recombines TRBV27 with TRBJ2-2, with a possible D match to TRBD1 (5 bases). The CDR3 DNA follows: TGTGCCAGCAGTCCCCAGGGCGGGGAGCTGTTTTTT. Protein: CASSPQGGELFF.